One and the same sample provided the 3 T cell receptor beta chains below, sequenced in a study of beta chain features in type 1 diabetes. Study-level results: In all four CD4+ subsets, TCRB CDR3 length was significantly, moderately reduced in type 1 diabetes.

Isolated RNA was reverse transcribed in full, so expressed TCRB transcripts were sequenced. This table comes from immunoSEQ multiplex PCR, and its TCRdb copy is limited to in-frame clones, with some not included. The table lists 680,000 or so clones, 13% of them singletons, with 0.022% in the top ten. No antigen has been identified for these receptors. The sample taken for sequencing was naive CD4+ T cells from blood. The receptors were gathered from a man aged 18-30 years with type 1 diabetes.

Here the CDR3 DNA reads TGTGCCAGCAGCGCCGATAGCGGGGGGGAGACCCAGTACTTC. Translated, it gives CASSADSGGETQYF. The chain recombines TRBV9 with TRBJ2-5; 10 bases map to TRBD2. V trimming: 3 bases; J trimming: 5 bases; junction bases outside the gene matches: 4. This CDR3 has 14 amino acids. Germline CDR1 is SGDLS and CDR2 is YYNGEE.

V is TRBV29-1 and J is TRBJ1-2; 8 bases align to TRBD1. Germline V CDR1 and CDR2: SQVTM, ANQGSEA. CDR3 length: 17 residues. J was trimmed by 2 bases and V by 6 bases; bases with no gene match: 17. The DNA of the CDR3 is TGCAGCGTCGACAGGGGTTATACTCAGGGGACGAACTATGGCTACACCTTC. It yields the protein CSVDRGYTQGTNYGYTF.

This clone was seen a handful of times. The chain links TRBV2 to TRBJ2-7; 7 nucleotides align to TRBD1. CDR1 and CDR2 (germline): SNHLY, FYNNEI. The CDR3 is made up of 15 amino acids. Losses at the gene ends were 4 bases for V and 6 bases for J; bases not matched to a gene: 12. This chain's CDR3 is CASSAGQKGGAEQYF. In nucleotides, the CDR3 is TGTGCCAGCAGTGCGGGACAGAAAGGGGGTGCCGAGCAGTACTTC.